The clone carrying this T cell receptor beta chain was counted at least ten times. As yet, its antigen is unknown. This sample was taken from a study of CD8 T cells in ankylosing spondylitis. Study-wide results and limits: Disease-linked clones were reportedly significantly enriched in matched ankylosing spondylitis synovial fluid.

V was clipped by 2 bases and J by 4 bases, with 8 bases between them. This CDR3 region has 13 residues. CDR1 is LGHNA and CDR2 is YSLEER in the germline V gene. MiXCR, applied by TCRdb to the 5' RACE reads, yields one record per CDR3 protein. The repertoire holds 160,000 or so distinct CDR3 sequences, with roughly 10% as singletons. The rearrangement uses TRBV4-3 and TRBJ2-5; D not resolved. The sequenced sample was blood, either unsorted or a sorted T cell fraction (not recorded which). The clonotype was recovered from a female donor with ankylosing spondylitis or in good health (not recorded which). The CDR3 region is CASSQNQGETQYF. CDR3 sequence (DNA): TGCGCCAGCAGCCAAAACCAAGGAGAGACCCAGTACTTC.